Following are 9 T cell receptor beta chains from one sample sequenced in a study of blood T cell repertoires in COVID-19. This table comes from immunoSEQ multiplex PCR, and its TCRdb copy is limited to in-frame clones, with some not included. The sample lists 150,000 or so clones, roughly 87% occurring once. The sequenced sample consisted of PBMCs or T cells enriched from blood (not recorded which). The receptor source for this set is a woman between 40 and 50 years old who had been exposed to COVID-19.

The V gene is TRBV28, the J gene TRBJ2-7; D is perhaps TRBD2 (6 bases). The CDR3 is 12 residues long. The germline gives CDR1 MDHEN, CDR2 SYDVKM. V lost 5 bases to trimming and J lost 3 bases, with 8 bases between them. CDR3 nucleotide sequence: TGTGCCAGCAGTGTTAGCGGCTACGAGCAGTACTTC. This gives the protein CASSVSGYEQYF.

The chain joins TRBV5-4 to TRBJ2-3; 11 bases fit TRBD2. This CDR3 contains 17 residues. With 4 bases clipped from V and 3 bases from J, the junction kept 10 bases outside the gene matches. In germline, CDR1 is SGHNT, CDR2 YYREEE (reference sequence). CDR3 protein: CASSAKIAGGPTDTQYF. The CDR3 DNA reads TGTGCCAGCAGCGCGAAAATAGCGGGAGGGCCAACAGATACGCAGTATTTT.

The CDR3 DNA sequence: TGTGCCAGCAGTTACTCGAGTATGTACGAGCAGTACTTC. Translating gives CASSYSSMYEQYF. The chain has TRBV6-6 and TRBJ2-7; D gene uncertain. The CDR3 is 13 residues long. V lost 0 bases, J lost 4 bases, and 7 bases lay in between. The germline V gene has CDR1 MNHNY and CDR2 SVGAGI (reference sequence).

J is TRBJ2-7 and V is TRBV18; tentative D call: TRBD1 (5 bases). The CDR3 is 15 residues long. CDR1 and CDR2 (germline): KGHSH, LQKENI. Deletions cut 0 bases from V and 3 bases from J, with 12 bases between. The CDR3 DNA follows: TGTGCCAGCTCACCACCGGGATCGCAGGGCTACGAGCAGTACTTC. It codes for CASSPPGSQGYEQYF. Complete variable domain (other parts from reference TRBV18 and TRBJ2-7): NAGVMQNPRHLVRRRGQEARLRCSPMKGHSHVYWYRQLPEEGLKFMVYLQKENIIDESGMPKERFSAEFPKEGPSILRIQQVVRGDSAAYFCASSPPGSQGYEQYFGPGTRLTVT.

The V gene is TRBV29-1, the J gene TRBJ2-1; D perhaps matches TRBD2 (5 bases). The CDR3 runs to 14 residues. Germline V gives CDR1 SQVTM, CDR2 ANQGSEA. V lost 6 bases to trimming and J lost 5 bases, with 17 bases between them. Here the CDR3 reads CSVLRTDPHNEQFF. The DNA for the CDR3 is TGCAGCGTCCTGAGGACTGACCCCCACAATGAGCAGTTCTTC.

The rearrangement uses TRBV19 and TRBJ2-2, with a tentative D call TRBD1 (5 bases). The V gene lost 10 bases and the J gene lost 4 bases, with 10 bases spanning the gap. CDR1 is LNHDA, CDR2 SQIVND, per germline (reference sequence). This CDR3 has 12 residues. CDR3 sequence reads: CATGFSTGELFF. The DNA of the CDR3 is TGTGCCACAGGGTTCAGCACCGGGGAGCTGTTTTTT. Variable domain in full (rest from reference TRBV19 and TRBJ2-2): DGGITQSPKYLFRKEGQNVTLSCEQNLNHDAMYWYRQDPGQGLRLIYYSQIVNDFQKGDIAEGYSVSREKKESFPLTVTSAQKNPTAFYLCATGFSTGELFFGEGSRLTVL.

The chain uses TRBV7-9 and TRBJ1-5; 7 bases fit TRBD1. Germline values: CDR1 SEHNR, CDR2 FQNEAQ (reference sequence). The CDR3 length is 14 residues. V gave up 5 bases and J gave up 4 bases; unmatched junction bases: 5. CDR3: CASSRDRENQPQHF. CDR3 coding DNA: TGTGCCAGCAGCCGGGACAGAGAAAATCAGCCCCAGCATTTT. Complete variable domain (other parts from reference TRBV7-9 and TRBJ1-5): DTGVSQNPRHKITKRGQNVTFRCDPISEHNRLYWYRQTLGQGPEFLTYFQNEAQLEKSRLLSDRFSAERPKGSFSTLEIQRTEQGDSAMYLCASSRDRENQPQHFGDGTRLSIL.

CDR3 amino acids: CASSLVGAGTYNSPLHF. The CDR3 region has the DNA TGTGCCAGCAGCTTAGTAGGGGCAGGAACCTATAATTCACCCCTCCACTTT. The chain is built from TRBV7-9 and TRBJ1-6; D possibly corresponds to TRBD1 (5 bases). This CDR3 region has 17 residues. The germline V gene has CDR1 SEHNR and CDR2 FQNEAQ (reference sequence). Trimming took off 1 base at V and 2 bases at J, with 12 bases between the two ends.

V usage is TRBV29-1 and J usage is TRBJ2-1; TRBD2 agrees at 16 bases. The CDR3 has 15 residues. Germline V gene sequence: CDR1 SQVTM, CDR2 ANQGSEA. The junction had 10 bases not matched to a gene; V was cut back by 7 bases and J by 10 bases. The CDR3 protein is CSAGTSGGDFGEQFF. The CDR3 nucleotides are TGCAGCGCCGGGACTAGCGGGGGGGACTTTGGGGAGCAGTTCTTC.